This TCR beta chain was sequenced during a study of PD-L1 blockade in urothelial cancer. Across the study: T cells numbered a median of approximately 150,000 in the blood samples.

Losses at the gene ends were 5 bases for V and 2 bases for J; bases not matched to a gene: 9. CDR1 is SGHTA, CDR2 FQGNSA, per germline. The CDR3 loop spans 18 amino acids. Sequenced by immunoSEQ multiplex PCR; TCRdb stores in-frame clones only, minus some. Of fewer than 50,000 clones detected, around four fifths appear once; the ten largest clones hold about 3%. Stated time point: pretreatment peripheral blood. V is TRBV7-2 and J is TRBJ2-1; 13 bases fit TRBD2. This receptor was identified in an older man with urothelial cancer. The sample in question was PBMCs, obtained around atezolizumab (anti-PD-L1) treatment. The CDR3 DNA follows: TGTGCCAGCAGCATCGGGACTAGCGGGGTGCGAACCTACAATGAGCAGTTCTTC. Protein product: CASSIGTSGVRTYNEQFF.